This is a list of T cell receptor beta chains from one sample in a study of post-analysis software for immune sequencing data. Each CDR3 protein is one row after TCRdb ran MiXCR on the PCR reads. This repertoire shows 820,000 or so distinct CDR3 sequences, approximately 50% found once; its top ten account for approximately 4.2%. Sequencing was done on a sample of blood. The receptor source for this set is a girl between 5 and 17 years old with multiple sclerosis. Both conserved end residues are part of each CDR3. Fields, in order: clone size, J gene, D gene, V gene, CDR3 protein, CDR3 DNA. D genes are given only for firm matches. Clone size, where shown, is once, few, many, or a class for clones that have expanded.

clone size: few
J gene: TRBJ1-2
D gene: -
V gene: TRBV7-9
CDR3 protein: CASSLAMPDHPDAAGYTF
CDR3 DNA: TGTGCCAGCAGCTTAGCGATGCCAGATCACCCGGACGCGGCTGGCTACACCTTC

clone size: -
J gene: TRBJ2-5
D gene: -
V gene: TRBV20-1
CDR3 protein: CSARDRARETQYF
CDR3 DNA: TGCAGTGCTAGAGACAGGGCGCGAGAGACCCAGTACTTC

clone size: -
J gene: TRBJ2-7
D gene: -
V gene: TRBV5-1
CDR3 protein: CASSLVASSAYEQYF
CDR3 DNA: TGCGCCAGCAGCTTGGTGGCGTCCTCTGCCTACGAGCAGTACTTC

clone size: -
J gene: TRBJ1-1
D gene: TRBD1
V gene: TRBV5-1
CDR3 protein: CASSRGQGLAEAFF
CDR3 DNA: TGCGCCAGCAGCCGGGGACAGGGGTTGGCTGAAGCTTTCTTT

clone size: -
J gene: TRBJ2-6
D gene: TRBD2
V gene: TRBV20-1
CDR3 protein: CSARSAGSSSGANVLTF
CDR3 DNA: TGCAGTGCTAGATCAGCGGGGTCTAGCTCTGGGGCCAACGTCCTGACTTTC

clone size: -
J gene: TRBJ2-7
D gene: TRBD2
V gene: TRBV9
CDR3 protein: CASSVDSGRYEQYF
CDR3 DNA: TGTGCCAGCAGCGTAGATAGCGGGAGGTACGAGCAGTACTTC

clone size: -
J gene: TRBJ1-2
D gene: -
V gene: TRBV9
CDR3 protein: CASSLEVDYGYTF
CDR3 DNA: TGTGCCAGCAGCCTAGAGGTCGACTATGGCTACACCTTC

clone size: -
J gene: TRBJ2-4
D gene: -
V gene: TRBV29-1
CDR3 protein: CSVGTVLTNIQYF
CDR3 DNA: TGCAGCGTTGGGACAGTTCTTACGAACATTCAGTACTTC

clone size: few
J gene: TRBJ1-2
D gene: -
V gene: TRBV5-5
CDR3 protein: CASQRTGGGGYTF
CDR3 DNA: TGTGCCAGCCAACGAACGGGGGGAGGGGGCTACACCTTC

clone size: -
J gene: TRBJ2-2
D gene: TRBD1
V gene: TRBV20-1
CDR3 protein: CSAYGTGLTGELFF
CDR3 DNA: TGCAGTGCTTATGGGACAGGCCTCACCGGGGAGCTGTTTTTT

clone size: -
J gene: TRBJ2-7
D gene: TRBD1
V gene: TRBV2
CDR3 protein: CASSAGTGTPYEQYF
CDR3 DNA: TGTGCCAGCAGTGCGGGGACAGGGACCCCGTACGAGCAGTACTTC

clone size: few
J gene: TRBJ2-7
D gene: TRBD2
V gene: TRBV5-1
CDR3 protein: CASSLEGLAAYEQYF
CDR3 DNA: TGCGCCAGCAGCTTGGAGGGACTAGCTGCCTACGAGCAGTACTTC

clone size: -
J gene: TRBJ2-3
D gene: -
V gene: TRBV6-5
CDR3 protein: CASSYFLGGDTQYF
CDR3 DNA: TGTGCCAGCAGTTACTTCCTTGGAGGAGATACGCAGTATTTT

clone size: -
J gene: TRBJ1-2
D gene: -
V gene: TRBV29-1
CDR3 protein: CSVTKGSGSTINYGYTF
CDR3 DNA: TGCAGCGTAACTAAGGGATCCGGGTCAACCATTAACTATGGCTACACCTTC

clone size: -
J gene: TRBJ2-6
D gene: -
V gene: TRBV6-5
CDR3 protein: CASSYRGEGGLRSGANVLTF
CDR3 DNA: TGTGCCAGCAGTTACAGGGGTGAGGGAGGCCTTCGCTCTGGGGCCAACGTCCTGACTTTC

clone size: few
J gene: TRBJ2-3
D gene: TRBD1
V gene: TRBV12-3/TRBV12-4
CDR3 protein: CADSLGTGTDTQYF
CDR3 DNA: TGTGCAGATAGCCTAGGGACAGGAACAGATACGCAGTATTTT

clone size: -
J gene: TRBJ2-1
D gene: -
V gene: TRBV29-1
CDR3 protein: CSVEGPNSYNEQFF
CDR3 DNA: TGCAGCGTCGAGGGGCCGAACTCCTACAATGAGCAGTTCTTC

clone size: -
J gene: TRBJ2-5
D gene: TRBD2
V gene: TRBV29-1
CDR3 protein: CSVVRGGGETQYF
CDR3 DNA: TGCAGCGTTGTTCGCGGGGGTGGCGAGACCCAGTACTTC

clone size: few
J gene: TRBJ2-5
D gene: -
V gene: TRBV20-1
CDR3 protein: CSASRGPMQETQYF
CDR3 DNA: TGCAGTGCCAGTCGGGGGCCGATGCAAGAGACCCAGTACTTC

clone size: -
J gene: TRBJ2-3
D gene: TRBD2
V gene: TRBV3-1
CDR3 protein: CASSQYRGGTDTQYF
CDR3 DNA: TGTGCCAGCAGCCAATATCGGGGGGGCACAGATACGCAGTATTTT

clone size: -
J gene: TRBJ1-2
D gene: -
V gene: TRBV10-3
CDR3 protein: CAISESPQAYYNYGYTF
CDR3 DNA: TGTGCCATCAGTGAGTCTCCCCAGGCATACTATAACTATGGCTACACCTTC

clone size: -
J gene: TRBJ2-5
D gene: TRBD1
V gene: TRBV20-1
CDR3 protein: CSAPDRAKYQETQYF
CDR3 DNA: TGCAGTGCTCCGGACAGGGCGAAGTACCAAGAGACCCAGTACTTC

clone size: -
J gene: TRBJ2-7
D gene: TRBD2
V gene: TRBV7-9
CDR3 protein: CASSLSSTSVDEQYF
CDR3 DNA: TGTGCCAGCAGCTTAAGCTCGACTAGCGTCGACGAGCAGTACTTC

clone size: -
J gene: TRBJ2-1
D gene: TRBD1
V gene: TRBV7-6
CDR3 protein: CASNPRDRSNEQFF
CDR3 DNA: TGTGCCAGCAACCCAAGGGACAGATCCAATGAGCAGTTCTTC

clone size: -
J gene: TRBJ1-2
D gene: -
V gene: TRBV20-1
CDR3 protein: CSATDGYGYTF
CDR3 DNA: TGCAGTGCTACGGACGGATATGGCTACACCTTC

clone size: -
J gene: TRBJ2-5
D gene: -
V gene: TRBV20-1
CDR3 protein: CSARKDSGEETQYF
CDR3 DNA: TGCAGTGCTAGAAAGGACTCGGGAGAAGAGACCCAGTACTTC

clone size: -
J gene: TRBJ2-7
D gene: -
V gene: TRBV7-9
CDR3 protein: CASSLARELTYEQYF
CDR3 DNA: TGTGCCAGCAGCTTAGCTCGGGAGCTGACCTACGAGCAGTACTTC

clone size: -
J gene: TRBJ2-1
D gene: TRBD1
V gene: TRBV6-2/TRBV6-3
CDR3 protein: CASSLAFGQGAKNSYNEQFF
CDR3 DNA: TGTGCCAGCAGTCTGGCGTTTGGGCAGGGGGCCAAGAATTCCTACAATGAGCAGTTCTTC

clone size: -
J gene: TRBJ2-7
D gene: -
V gene: TRBV3-1
CDR3 protein: CASSQGGTPAYEQYF
CDR3 DNA: TGTGCCAGCAGCCAAGGGGGGACTCCCGCATACGAGCAGTACTTC

clone size: few
J gene: TRBJ1-4
D gene: -
V gene: TRBV7-9
CDR3 protein: CASSSQGNNEKLFF
CDR3 DNA: TGTGCCAGCAGCTCTCAGGGGAATAATGAAAAACTGTTTTTT

clone size: few
J gene: TRBJ1-5
D gene: TRBD1
V gene: TRBV7-8
CDR3 protein: CASSADRVQPQHF
CDR3 DNA: TGTGCCAGCAGCGCGGACAGGGTTCAGCCCCAGCATTTT

clone size: few
J gene: TRBJ2-1
D gene: TRBD2
V gene: TRBV7-9
CDR3 protein: CASSFATSGGRSYNEQFF
CDR3 DNA: TGTGCCAGCAGCTTTGCGACTAGCGGGGGCCGCTCCTACAATGAGCAGTTCTTC

clone size: -
J gene: TRBJ2-7
D gene: -
V gene: TRBV10-3
CDR3 protein: CAISEGTIPYEQYF
CDR3 DNA: TGTGCCATCAGTGAAGGGACAATTCCATACGAGCAGTACTTC

clone size: -
J gene: TRBJ2-7
D gene: -
V gene: TRBV6-5
CDR3 protein: CASSPRGNSVEQYF
CDR3 DNA: TGTGCCAGCAGCCCACGGGGGAATAGCGTCGAGCAGTACTTC

clone size: -
J gene: TRBJ2-7
D gene: TRBD1
V gene: TRBV30
CDR3 protein: CAWSVRSGTGSYEQYF
CDR3 DNA: TGTGCCTGGAGTGTGAGATCGGGGACAGGGTCCTACGAGCAGTACTTC

clone size: -
J gene: TRBJ2-7
D gene: TRBD2
V gene: TRBV6-2/TRBV6-3
CDR3 protein: CASSYPAGVSYEQYF
CDR3 DNA: TGTGCCAGCAGTTACCCAGCGGGAGTCTCCTACGAGCAGTACTTC

clone size: -
J gene: TRBJ2-5
D gene: -
V gene: TRBV20-1
CDR3 protein: CSASEVEVGETQYF
CDR3 DNA: TGCAGTGCTAGTGAGGTGGAGGTTGGGGAGACCCAGTACTTC

clone size: -
J gene: TRBJ2-3
D gene: TRBD2
V gene: TRBV20-1
CDR3 protein: CSARDGTGEGYTQYF
CDR3 DNA: TGCAGTGCTAGAGATGGAACGGGGGAGGGTTATACGCAGTATTTT

clone size: -
J gene: TRBJ2-1
D gene: TRBD1
V gene: TRBV3-1
CDR3 protein: CASSPRWGTGVPNEQFF
CDR3 DNA: TGTGCCAGCAGCCCCCGTTGGGGGACAGGGGTGCCCAATGAGCAGTTCTTC

clone size: -
J gene: TRBJ2-1
D gene: -
V gene: TRBV20-1
CDR3 protein: CSARDPRRGEQFF
CDR3 DNA: TGCAGTGCTAGAGATCCTAGACGGGGTGAGCAGTTCTTC

clone size: -
J gene: TRBJ2-7
D gene: TRBD2
V gene: TRBV20-1
CDR3 protein: CSADPGTSGGSSYEQYF
CDR3 DNA: TGCAGTGCTGACCCCGGGACTAGCGGGGGGAGCTCCTACGAGCAGTACTTC

clone size: few
J gene: TRBJ2-7
D gene: -
V gene: TRBV5-1
CDR3 protein: CASTTGPPYEQYF
CDR3 DNA: TGCGCCAGTACGACAGGACCCCCCTACGAGCAGTACTTC

clone size: -
J gene: TRBJ2-7
D gene: -
V gene: TRBV7-9
CDR3 protein: CASSLETFGEQYF
CDR3 DNA: TGTGCCAGCAGCCTAGAGACCTTCGGCGAGCAGTACTTC

clone size: -
J gene: TRBJ1-4
D gene: TRBD1
V gene: TRBV29-1
CDR3 protein: CSVGISRGAGEKLFF
CDR3 DNA: TGCAGCGTCGGAATAAGCAGGGGGGCGGGCGAAAAACTGTTTTTT

clone size: -
J gene: TRBJ1-5
D gene: -
V gene: TRBV6-1
CDR3 protein: CASSDMRREPQHF
CDR3 DNA: TGTGCCAGCAGTGACATGAGACGGGAACCCCAGCATTTT

clone size: -
J gene: TRBJ2-6
D gene: -
V gene: TRBV6-5
CDR3 protein: CATRKLAGGANVLTF
CDR3 DNA: TGTGCCACCAGGAAGCTGGCAGGTGGGGCCAACGTCCTGACTTTC

clone size: few
J gene: TRBJ2-7
D gene: TRBD2
V gene: TRBV20-1
CDR3 protein: CSARAPLAANYEQYF
CDR3 DNA: TGCAGTGCTAGAGCTCCGCTAGCGGCCAACTACGAGCAGTACTTC

clone size: -
J gene: TRBJ1-2
D gene: TRBD1
V gene: TRBV7-9
CDR3 protein: CASSKPTGEIDGYTF
CDR3 DNA: TGTGCCAGCAGCAAACCGACAGGGGAGATCGATGGCTACACCTTC

clone size: -
J gene: TRBJ1-1
D gene: -
V gene: TRBV29-1
CDR3 protein: CRVRTLNTEAFF
CDR3 DNA: TGCAGGGTTAGGACTTTGAACACTGAAGCTTTCTTT

clone size: -
J gene: TRBJ2-3
D gene: -
V gene: TRBV15
CDR3 protein: CATSSQRGFTDTQYF
CDR3 DNA: TGTGCCACCAGCAGCCAGAGGGGGTTCACAGATACGCAGTATTTT

clone size: -
J gene: TRBJ1-5
D gene: -
V gene: TRBV6-1
CDR3 protein: CASSKPQGLNQPQHF
CDR3 DNA: TGTGCCAGCAGCAAACCTCAGGGGCTCAATCAGCCCCAGCATTTT